This T cell receptor beta chain is from a study of PD-1 and CTLA-4 blockade in melanoma. Here immunoSEQ multiplex PCR was the method, and the copy in TCRdb shows in-frame clones only, minus some. The sample comprises tens of thousands of clones, about nine tenths of which are singletons, and less than 9% rests with the top ten. This TCR was sampled from a human donor with melanoma. Sequenced here: CD8+ T cells from peripheral blood, sampled before anti-PD-1 treatment.

The CDR3 DNA reads as TGTGCCAGCAGTTACTCGTACCAAGAGACCCAGTACTTC. This encodes CASSYSYQETQYF. The genes are TRBV6-5 and TRBJ2-5; D gene ambiguous. Looked up from germline, CDR1 is MNHEY and CDR2 is SVGAGI. The V and J ends lost 0 bases and 0 bases respectively, with 2 bases between them. There are 13 residues in the CDR3.